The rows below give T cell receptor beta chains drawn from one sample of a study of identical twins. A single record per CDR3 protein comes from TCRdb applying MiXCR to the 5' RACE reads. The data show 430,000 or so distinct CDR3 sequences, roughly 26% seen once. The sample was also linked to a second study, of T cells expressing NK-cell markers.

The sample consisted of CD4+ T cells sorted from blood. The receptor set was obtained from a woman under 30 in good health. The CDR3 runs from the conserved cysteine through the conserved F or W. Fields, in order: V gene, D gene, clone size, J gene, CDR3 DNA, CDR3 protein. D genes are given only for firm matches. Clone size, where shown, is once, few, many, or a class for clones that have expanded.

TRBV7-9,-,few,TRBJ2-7,TGTGCCAGCAGTCTAAGGCTGACTAGTCCATCCGAGCAGTACTTC,CASSLRLTSPSEQYF
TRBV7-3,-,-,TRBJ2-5,TGTGCCAGCAGCTTCTCAGTCCGAGAGACCCAGTACTTC,CASSFSVRETQYF
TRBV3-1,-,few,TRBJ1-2,TGTGCCAGCAGCCAAGGTCAGCCTAACTATGGCTACACCTTC,CASSQGQPNYGYTF
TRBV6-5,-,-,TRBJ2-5,TGTGCCAGCAGTTATCCGGGGGGCCGGGGAGAGACCCAGTACTTC,CASSYPGGRGETQYF
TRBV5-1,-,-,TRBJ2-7,TGCGCCAGCAGCTCCTACGACAGCTCCTACGAGCAGTACTTC,CASSSYDSSYEQYF
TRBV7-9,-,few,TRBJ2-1,TGTGCCAGCAGTTCTCGGGCCGGATACAATGAGCAGTTCTTC,CASSSRAGYNEQFF
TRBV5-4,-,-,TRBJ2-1,TGTGCCAGCAGCTTTACAGGAGACAATGAGCAGTTCTTC,CASSFTGDNEQFF
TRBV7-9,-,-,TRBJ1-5,TGTGCCAGCAGCCCCTTGGAGCGAGGACAGCCCCAGCATTTT,CASSPLERGQPQHF
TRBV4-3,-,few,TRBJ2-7,TGCGCCAGCAGCCAACATGGGACACCCAGCTCCTACGAGCAGTACTTC,CASSQHGTPSSYEQYF
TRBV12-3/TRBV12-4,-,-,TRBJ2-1,TGTGCCAGCAGTTTAGGCATGCGTAATGAGCAGTTCTTC,CASSLGMRNEQFF
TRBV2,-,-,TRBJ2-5,TGTGCCAGCACCTGGGGAATCTCGGAGACCCAGTACTTC,CASTWGISETQYF
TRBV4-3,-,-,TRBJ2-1,TGCGCCAGCAGCTTTGACAGGCAGCGTTACAATGAGCAGTTCTTC,CASSFDRQRYNEQFF
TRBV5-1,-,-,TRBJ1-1,TGCGCCAGCAGCTTGGAATTGGGGAACTTGAACACTGAAGCTTTCTTT,CASSLELGNLNTEAFF
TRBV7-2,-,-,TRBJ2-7,TGTGCCAGCACCCTGGGGGGTGGAGGGAGCGTATACGAGCAGTACTTC,CASTLGGGGSVYEQYF
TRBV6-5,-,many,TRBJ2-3,TGTGCCAGCAGTTTGAGGGCTAGCAGTTACACAGATACGCAGTATTTT,CASSLRASSYTDTQYF
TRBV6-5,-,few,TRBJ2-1,TGTGCCAGCAGTTACTCACTTCTCTCTAGTGGGAGGCGGCGCAATGAGCAGTTCTTC,CASSYSLLSSGRRRNEQFF
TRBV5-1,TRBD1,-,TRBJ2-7,TGCGCCAGCAGCCCAACCGGACAGGGGCCCTACGAGCAGTACTTC,CASSPTGQGPYEQYF
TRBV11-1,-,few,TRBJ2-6,TGTGCCAGCAGCCCAATGGTATCAGGGCGCTCTGGGGCCAACGTCCTGACTTTC,CASSPMVSGRSGANVLTF
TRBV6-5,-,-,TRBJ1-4,TGTGCCAGCAGTTACTCCCCCCCAGGACATAAACTGTTTTTT,CASSYSPPGHKLFF
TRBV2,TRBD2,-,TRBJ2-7,TGTGCCAGCAGTAGAAACCGGGACTATACCTACGAGCAGTACTTC,CASSRNRDYTYEQYF
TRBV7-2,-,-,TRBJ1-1,TGTGCCAGCAGCCCCCTCCCAGAGCCACTGGCTGAAGCTTTCTTT,CASSPLPEPLAEAFF
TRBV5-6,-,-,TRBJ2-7,TGTGCCAGCAGCTTGGGGGTTCTCTACGAGCAGTACTTC,CASSLGVLYEQYF